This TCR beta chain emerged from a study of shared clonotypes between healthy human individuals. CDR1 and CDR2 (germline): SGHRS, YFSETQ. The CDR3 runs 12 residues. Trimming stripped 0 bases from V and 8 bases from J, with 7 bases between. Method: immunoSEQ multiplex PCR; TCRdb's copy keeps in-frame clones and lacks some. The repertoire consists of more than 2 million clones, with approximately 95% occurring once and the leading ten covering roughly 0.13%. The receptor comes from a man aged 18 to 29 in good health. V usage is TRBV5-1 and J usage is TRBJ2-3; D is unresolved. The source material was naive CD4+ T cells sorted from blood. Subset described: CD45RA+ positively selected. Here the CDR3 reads CASSLEGLTQYF. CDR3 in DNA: TGCGCCAGCAGCTTGGAGGGTCTTACGCAGTATTTT.